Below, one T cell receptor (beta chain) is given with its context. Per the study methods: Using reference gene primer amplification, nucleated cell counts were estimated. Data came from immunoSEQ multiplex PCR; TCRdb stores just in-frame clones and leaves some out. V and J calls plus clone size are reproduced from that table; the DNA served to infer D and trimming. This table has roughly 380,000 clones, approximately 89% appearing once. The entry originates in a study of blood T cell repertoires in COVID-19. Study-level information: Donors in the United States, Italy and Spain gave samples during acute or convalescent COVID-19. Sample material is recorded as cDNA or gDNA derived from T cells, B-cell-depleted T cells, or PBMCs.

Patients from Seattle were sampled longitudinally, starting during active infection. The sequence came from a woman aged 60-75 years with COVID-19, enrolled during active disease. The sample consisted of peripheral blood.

In nucleotides, the CDR3 is TGTGCCAGCAGTCTCCTACGGGACAGGGGCAGTAACTATGGCTACACCTTC. Translated, it gives CASSLLRDRGSNYGYTF. The chain combines TRBV6-6 with TRBJ1-2; 10 nucleotides match TRBD1. The CDR3 extends over 17 amino acids. The V gene's germline CDR1 is MNHNY and CDR2 SVGAGI (reference sequence). With V trimmed by 5 bases and J by 1 base, 10 bases remained unmatched.